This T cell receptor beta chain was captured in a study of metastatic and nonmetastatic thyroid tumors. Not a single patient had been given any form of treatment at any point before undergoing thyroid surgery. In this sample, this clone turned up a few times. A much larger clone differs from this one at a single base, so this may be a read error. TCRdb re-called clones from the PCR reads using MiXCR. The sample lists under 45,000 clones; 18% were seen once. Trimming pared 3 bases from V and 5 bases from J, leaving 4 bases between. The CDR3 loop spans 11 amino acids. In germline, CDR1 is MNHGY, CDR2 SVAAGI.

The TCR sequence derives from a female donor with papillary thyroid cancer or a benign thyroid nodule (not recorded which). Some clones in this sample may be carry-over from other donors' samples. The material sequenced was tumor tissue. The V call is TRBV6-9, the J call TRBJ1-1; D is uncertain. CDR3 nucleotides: TGTGCCAGCAGTTACGGAACTGAAGCTTTCTTT. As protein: CASSYGTEAFF.